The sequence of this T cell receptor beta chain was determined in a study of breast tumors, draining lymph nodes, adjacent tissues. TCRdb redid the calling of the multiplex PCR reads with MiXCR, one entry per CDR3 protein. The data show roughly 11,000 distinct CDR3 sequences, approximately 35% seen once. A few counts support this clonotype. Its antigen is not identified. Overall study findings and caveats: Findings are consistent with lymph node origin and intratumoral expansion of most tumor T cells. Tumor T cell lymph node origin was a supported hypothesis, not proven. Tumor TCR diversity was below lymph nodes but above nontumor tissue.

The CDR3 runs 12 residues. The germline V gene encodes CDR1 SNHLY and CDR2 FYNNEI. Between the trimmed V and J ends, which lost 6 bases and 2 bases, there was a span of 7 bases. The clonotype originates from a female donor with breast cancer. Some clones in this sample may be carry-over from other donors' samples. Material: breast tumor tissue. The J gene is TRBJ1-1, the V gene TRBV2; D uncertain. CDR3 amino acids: CASSAYNTEAFF. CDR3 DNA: TGTGCCAGCAGCGCATACAACACTGAAGCTTTCTTT.